This T cell receptor (beta chain) comes out of a study of blood T cell repertoires in COVID-19. Original methodology: Estimated nucleated cell counts came from reference gene primer amplification. Clones were read by immunoSEQ multiplex PCR, and TCRdb kept only the in-frame ones, dropping some. That table is the source of V, J and clone size, and D and trimming were worked out from the DNA. The sample includes about 250,000 clones, about 82% seen only once; the top ten take about 9.3%. Trimming at V came to 4 bases and at J to 4 bases, leaving 6 bases not matched to a gene. The germline V gene encodes CDR1 SGHRS and CDR2 YFSETQ. This CDR3 has 14 amino acids. Ages ranged from about 18 to 89 years, with residence in approximately 23 US areas. Participant-given clinical history determined each cohort assignment.

This chain joins TRBV5-1 and TRBJ1-1; the match to TRBD1 covers 8 bases. This receptor was taken from a woman between 50 and 59 years old with acute COVID-19. Sequences were obtained from PBMCs or T cells enriched from blood (not recorded which). The CDR3 DNA reads as TGCGCCAGCAGCGTAGGACAGGGCAGCACTGAAGCTTTCTTT. Amino acid sequence: CASSVGQGSTEAFF. The variable domain in full, with the rest retrieved from reference TRBV5-1 and TRBJ1-1, is KAGVTQTPRYLIKTRGQQVTLSCSPISGHRSVSWYQQTPGQGLQFLFEYFSETQRNKGNFPGRFSGRQFSNSRSEMNVSTLELGDSALYLCASSVGQGSTEAFFGQGTRLTVV.